This T cell receptor beta chain was identified in a study of T-cell reconstitution after alpha-beta-depleted transplantation in children. Unique molecular identifiers were used to barcode this TCRbeta library. TCRdb analysed the PCR reads with MiXCR anew, one entry per CDR3 protein. The data show hundreds of thousands of distinct CDR3 sequences, around 13% seen once. Trimming removed 6 bases at V and 7 bases at J, with 24 bases between. Per germline, CDR1 SQVTM and CDR2 ANQGSEA. The CDR3 covers 16 residues. This clonotype was seen many times. Its specificity is unknown. Findings and limits, study-wide: Approximately two months post-transplant, alpha-beta T cells reportedly originated from several hundred expanded graft clones. Newly made T cells mostly supplied T-cell counts and diversity one year after transplant. Several patients had high TCRbeta diversity at day 60; it came from surviving recipient T cells and thymic progenitors.

This chain joins TRBV29-1 and TRBJ2-2; D is ambiguous. The receptor comes from a girl aged 2-10 years with congenital amegakaryocytic thrombocytopenia, due to receive a stem cell transplant. The starting material was PBMCs, obtained before TCRalphabeta/CD19-depleted stem cell transplant. The CDR3 loop is CSVNPTNTGSVGELFF. The CDR3 DNA follows: TGCAGCGTAAACCCCACCAACACCGGCTCGGTCGGGGAGCTGTTTTTT.